Presented here are 27 T cell receptor beta chains from one specimen sequenced in a study of T-cell reconstitution after alpha-beta-depleted transplantation in children. Preparing the TCRbeta library involved the use of unique molecular identifiers. TCRdb itself ran the PCR reads through MiXCR, one entry per CDR3 protein. The data contain around 400,000 distinct CDR3 sequences, approximately 10% of them seen just once; the ten biggest clones take up roughly 6%. The source material was PBMCs from the stem cell graft donor, sampled from the stem cell graft. The source is a human donor who donated a stem cell graft to a child with acute myeloid leukemia.

This clonotype showed up just a few times. This chain uses TRBV5-5 with TRBJ2-1; 7 bases agree with TRBD2. J gave up 7 bases and V 4 bases, and 8 bases lay outside the gene matches. The CDR3 has 14 residues. CDR1 and CDR2 from the germline V gene are SGHKS and YYEKEE (reference sequence). CDR3 amino acids: CASSDGTIGNEQFF. In DNA, the CDR3 is TGTGCCAGCAGCGATGGGACTATAGGGAATGAGCAGTTCTTC.

This clonotype occurred once. The gene calls are TRBV9 and TRBJ1-1; D gene unclear. Trimming pared 0 bases from V and 1 base from J, leaving 7 bases between. The CDR3 has 14 amino acids. CDR1 is SGDLS, CDR2 YYNGEE, per germline. The CDR3 sequence is CASSVVDKNTEAFF. The DNA for the CDR3 is TGTGCCAGCAGCGTAGTAGACAAGAACACTGAAGCTTTCTTT. Full variable domain (remainder filled in from reference TRBV9 and TRBJ1-1): DSGVTQTPKHLITATGQRVTLRCSPRSGDLSVYWYQQSLDQGLQFLIQYYNGEERAKGNILERFSAQQFPDLHSELNLSSLELGDSALYFCASSVVDKNTEAFFGQGTRLTVV.

The J gene is TRBJ1-6, the V gene TRBV6-5; 7 bases fit TRBD1. Germline values: CDR1 MNHEY, CDR2 SVGAGI. CDR3 length equals 16 residues. The V and J ends lost 4 bases and 9 bases, in that order; junction bases with no gene match: 12. This chain's CDR3 is CASSSLGTVGISPLHF. The DNA of the CDR3 is TGTGCCAGCAGTTCCCTGGGGACAGTCGGGATTTCACCCCTCCACTTT.

This chain uses TRBV5-1 with TRBJ2-1; D is possibly TRBD2 (6 bases). This CDR3 contains 15 residues. The V end was cut by 1 base, the J end by 4 bases, with 12 bases between. The germline CDR1 and CDR2 sequences are SGHRS and YFSETQ. Here the CDR3 reads CASSLPGASYNEQFF. DNA for the CDR3: TGCGCCAGCAGCTTGCCGGGAGCGTCTTACAATGAGCAGTTCTTC.

The chain is built from TRBV30 and TRBJ2-7; D gene unclear. The CDR3 contains 12 residues. Trimming cost V 1 base and J 3 bases, with 7 bases left between them. The V gene's germline CDR1 is GTSNPN and CDR2 SVGIG (reference sequence). The CDR3 nucleotides are TGTGCCTGGAGTGCCCGCAGCTACGAGCAGTACTTC. It is translated as CAWSARSYEQYF.

J is TRBJ2-5 and V is TRBV7-2, with 12 bases matching TRBD2. V was clipped by 5 bases and J by 2 bases; unmatched bases: 6. Germline V gene sequence: CDR1 SGHTA, CDR2 FQGNSA. The CDR3 runs to 16 residues. CDR3 protein: CASSRRGLAGQETQYF. CDR3 in DNA: TGTGCCAGCAGCCGCCGGGGACTAGCGGGTCAAGAGACCCAGTACTTC.

This clonotype was recorded many times. Here the CDR3 reads CASLRHEQYV. In nucleotides, the CDR3 is TGTGCCAGCTTGAGACACGAGCAGTACGTC. The rearrangement joins TRBV21-1 to TRBJ2-7. TRBV21-1 is a recognized pseudogene. CDR3 length: 10 amino acids.

This clonotype was recorded a few times. This sequence joins TRBV12-3 or TRBV12-4 and TRBJ2-7; 8 nucleotides line up with TRBD2. Trimming took 2 bases from V and 6 from J; bases not matched to a gene: 9. CDR3 length equals 15 residues. CDR3 sequence: CASSLRASGSSEQYF. The CDR3 nucleotides read TGTGCCAGCAGTTTAAGGGCCAGCGGGAGTAGCGAGCAGTACTTC.

This rearrangement joins TRBV15 to TRBJ2-1; D is unclear. Germline V gene data show CDR1 as LNHNV and CDR2 as YYDKDF (reference sequence). Trimming removed 5 bases at V and 6 bases at J, with 11 bases between. The CDR3 has 13 residues. CDR3 region: CATSSQDANEQFF. The CDR3 DNA follows: TGTGCCACCAGCTCGCAAGACGCCAATGAGCAGTTCTTC.

This clonotype came up a few times. The rearrangement uses TRBV6-1 and TRBJ2-2; possibly TRBD2 for D (5 bases). Germline lookup yields CDR1 MNHNS and CDR2 SASEGT. The CDR3 runs 17 residues. The V gene lost 6 bases and the J gene lost 0 bases, with 17 bases spanning the gap. The CDR3 loop reads CASSKHSRGANTGELFF. Written as DNA, the CDR3 is TGTGCCAGCAGCAAACATTCCCGGGGAGCGAACACCGGGGAGCTGTTTTTT.

This clonotype has a handful of counts. CDR3 sequence reads: CSARGGSSYTEAFF. Here the CDR3 DNA reads TGCAGTGCTCGGGGGGGCAGTTCTTACACTGAAGCTTTCTTT. The chain carries TRBV20-1 and TRBJ1-1; tentatively, D is TRBD1 (6 bases). Trimming pared 5 bases from V and 3 bases from J, leaving 16 bases between. The CDR3 length is 14 residues. Germline loops: CDR1 DFQATT, CDR2 SNEGSKA (reference sequence).

This clonotype was picked up a small number of times. This chain links TRBV20-1 with TRBJ2-5, with 15 bases lining up with TRBD2. The V and J ends lost 5 bases and 4 bases, in that order; junction bases with no gene match: 17. This CDR3 spans 19 amino acids. From germline, CDR1 is DFQATT and CDR2 SNEGSKA (reference sequence). This chain's CDR3 is CSASHFPGLAGGVGETQYF. CDR3 DNA sequence: TGCAGTGCTTCGCACTTTCCGGGACTAGCGGGAGGAGTGGGAGAGACCCAGTACTTC.

This clonotype was picked up a small number of times. This chain uses TRBV15 with TRBJ2-7, with D possibly being TRBD1 (6 bases). Trimming removed 1 base at V and 3 bases at J, with 10 bases between. CDR3 length equals 14 residues. Germline CDR1 reads LNHNV; CDR2 reads YYDKDF (reference sequence). The DNA for the CDR3 is TGTGCCACCAGCAGAGGACAGGACCACTACGAGCAGTACTTC. Its protein product is CATSRGQDHYEQYF.

This clonotype was picked up a small number of times. J is TRBJ2-1 and V is TRBV20-1; D unresolved. Between the trimmed V and J ends, which lost 2 bases and 7 bases, there was a span of 9 bases. This CDR3 is 12 amino acids long. CDR1 is DFQATT, CDR2 SNEGSKA, per germline (reference sequence). CDR3 nucleotide sequence: TGCAGTGCTAGACCCATCGGGAATGAGCAGTTCTTC. It specifies CSARPIGNEQFF.

This clonotype has a handful of counts. The chain links TRBV20-1 to TRBJ2-1; tentative D call: TRBD1 (6 bases). V was shortened by 6 bases and J by 5 bases, with 14 bases between the two germline ends. CDR1 and CDR2 from the germline V gene are DFQATT and SNEGSKA (reference sequence). CDR3 size: 13 residues. CDR3 DNA: TGCAGTGCCGTGGACAGACGGAACAATGAGCAGTTCTTC. It translates to CSAVDRRNNEQFF.

This clonotype was found a few times. The chain employs TRBV5-1 and TRBJ2-1; D possibly corresponds to TRBD2 (6 bases). The V gene's germline CDR1 is SGHRS and CDR2 YFSETQ. The CDR3 is made up of 13 amino acids. V dropped 0 bases and J dropped 8 bases, with 9 bases sitting between them. The CDR3 bases are TGCGCCAGCAGCTTGGAATGGAGGGATGAGCAGTTCTTC. It codes for CASSLEWRDEQFF. Drawing the rest from reference TRBV5-1 and TRBJ2-1, the complete variable domain is KAGVTQTPRYLIKTRGQQVTLSCSPISGHRSVSWYQQTPGQGLQFLFEYFSETQRNKGNFPGRFSGRQFSNSRSEMNVSTLELGDSALYLCASSLEWRDEQFFGPGTRLTVL.

This clonotype was seen a handful of times. V gene TRBV29-1 combines with J gene TRBJ2-1, with 9 nucleotides matching TRBD1. CDR3 size: 16 residues. The V segment lost 7 bases and the J segment 4 bases; nucleotides outside the gene matches: 14. CDR1 is SQVTM and CDR2 is ANQGSEA in the germline V gene. CDR3 protein: CSAPLNGTGSYNEQFF. CDR3 bases: TGCAGCGCCCCTCTGAACGGGACAGGGTCGTACAATGAGCAGTTCTTC.

The J gene is TRBJ1-5, the V gene TRBV12-3 or TRBV12-4, with D possibly TRBD1 on 6 matching bases. The CDR3 loop spans 14 amino acids. Trimming stripped 6 bases from V and 7 bases from J, with 16 bases between. CDR3 DNA sequence: TGTGCCAGCAGGACCGGGGGGGCTGGGCAGCCCCAGCATTTT. Its protein product is CASRTGGAGQPQHF.

This clonotype was counted between two and nine times. V usage is TRBV7-2 and J usage is TRBJ2-2, with unresolved D. CDR3 length: 12 amino acids. Germline values: CDR1 SGHTA, CDR2 FQGNSA. Trimming took 7 bases from V and 3 from J, leaving 6 bases between them. This chain's CDR3 is CASIGDTGELFF. Written as DNA, the CDR3 is TGTGCCAGCATTGGGGACACCGGGGAGCTGTTTTTT.

This clonotype was seen a few times. J is TRBJ2-2 and V is TRBV7-2; 10 nucleotides match TRBD2. Losses at the gene ends were 0 bases for V and 7 bases for J; bases not matched to a gene: 5. Germline V gives CDR1 SGHTA, CDR2 FQGNSA. This CDR3 comprises 16 residues. The CDR3, as DNA: TGTGCCAGCAGCTTAGCGCGAAGCGGGAGGGACGGGGAGCTGTTTTTT. This encodes CASSLARSGRDGELFF.

This clonotype was found many times. The rearrangement uses TRBV11-2 and TRBJ2-3; D unclear. Germline loops: CDR1 SGHAT, CDR2 FQNNGV. The V gene lost 5 bases and the J gene lost 3 bases, with 6 bases spanning the gap. The CDR3 consists of 12 residues. DNA for the CDR3: TGTGCCAGCAGCCCCAAGACAGATACGCAGTATTTT. The encoded protein is CASSPKTDTQYF.

This clonotype was observed a few times. J is TRBJ1-2 and V is TRBV5-6, with D tentatively TRBD1 (5 bases). Deletions cut 0 bases from V and 2 bases from J, with 11 bases between. The CDR3 is made up of 15 amino acids. Germline CDR1 is SGHDT and CDR2 is YYEEEE. The CDR3 bases are TGTGCCAGCAGCTTGGGTGCCGGGACGAACTATGGCTACACCTTC. It translates to CASSLGAGTNYGYTF.

This clonotype came up many times. This rearrangement joins TRBV6-5 to TRBJ1-2; no definite D call. Trimming removed 6 bases from V and 4 bases from J, with 6 bases in between. Germline assignment: CDR1 MNHEY and CDR2 SVGAGI. The CDR3 covers 11 residues. DNA of the CDR3: TGTGCCAGCAGGAGGGCCTATGGCTACACCTTC. It is translated as CASRRAYGYTF.

A few counts support this clonotype. The genes are TRBV7-9 and TRBJ2-5; TRBD2 might be the D (6 bases). Looked up from germline, CDR1 is SEHNR and CDR2 is FQNEAQ (reference sequence). Deletions cut 5 bases from V and 7 bases from J, with 20 bases between. The CDR3 is 15 residues long. The CDR3 protein is CASSTISGRMATQYF. CDR3 coding DNA: TGTGCCAGCAGCACCATTTCAGGGAGGATGGCGACCCAGTACTTC.

This clonotype was recorded a few times. The J gene is TRBJ2-3, the V gene TRBV5-1; no clear D gene. The CDR3 consists of 13 residues. CDR1 SGHRS and CDR2 YFSETQ come from the germline V gene. V shed 6 bases and J shed 2 bases, with 10 bases lying between them. This CDR3 is CASTQDDTDTQYF. The CDR3 DNA follows: TGCGCCAGCACCCAAGATGACACAGATACGCAGTATTTT.

The V and J genes are TRBV6-5 and TRBJ2-7; D is unresolved. CDR1 and CDR2 from the germline V gene are MNHEY and SVGAGI. The CDR3 length is 15 residues. With 2 bases removed from V and 3 bases from J, the gap between germline ends came to 14 bases. The CDR3 sequence is CASSYGSYSYYEQYF. CDR3 sequence (DNA): TGTGCCAGCAGTTACGGGTCTTACTCCTACTACGAGCAGTACTTC.

The chain uses TRBV5-1 and TRBJ1-1; D is unresolved. Germline CDR1 is SGHRS and CDR2 is YFSETQ. The CDR3 consists of 9 residues. Trimming left V 3 bases short and J 9 bases short, with 3 bases between. CDR3 sequence: CASSYKAFF. CDR3 bases: TGCGCCAGCAGCTACAAAGCTTTCTTT.